This entry concerns a single T cell receptor (beta chain). Its cognate antigen is unknown. The record originates from a study of chemoradiotherapy in HPV16-positive cancers. Over chemoradiotherapy, repertoires were sampled more than once. The CDR3 runs 15 residues. Germline V lookup: CDR1 SGDLS, CDR2 YYNGEE. J gave up 4 bases and V 0 bases, and 1 base lay outside the gene matches. General study findings and limits: During treatment, candidate HPV-specific clones and E7-related motifs expanded in tumor. For HPV16-positive patients, expanding HPV-responsive T cells associated with longer recurrence-free survival. Only a couple of HPV16-positive patients supplied the functional HPV-specificity definition.

The protocol was immunoSEQ multiplex PCR, while the TCRdb copy is restricted to in-frame clones and leaves out a portion. The sample has about 68,000 clones, about nine tenths seen once. The source material was blood, sampled from a patient who underwent chemoradiotherapy. The TCR comes from a human donor with HPV-associated anogenital cancer. The V call is TRBV9, the J call TRBJ2-7; 13 nucleotides align to TRBD2. This chain's CDR3 is CASSVGTSGSYEQYF. In DNA, the CDR3 is TGTGCCAGCAGCGTAGGGACTAGCGGGAGTTACGAGCAGTACTTC.